This note documents a single TCR beta chain sequence. Antigen: not known. Molecular-barcoded quantitative 5'-RACE produced these TCR beta libraries. TCRdb reprocessed the 5' RACE reads via MiXCR and lists one record per CDR3 protein. This table has around 75,000 distinct CDR3 sequences, under 5.5% appearing once. Germline V gene sequence: CDR1 MNHNS, CDR2 SASEGT. The CDR3 sequence is 13 residues long. V dropped 6 bases and J dropped 2; count of bases not matched to a gene: 4. The sample belongs to a study of CD8 T cells in ankylosing spondylitis. Whole-study findings and limits: Made up of fewer than 10 highly homologous variants, a TCR beta motif appeared characteristic of ankylosing spondylitis blood. Existing reports had already noted some motif variants in reactive arthritis synovial fluid and blood. Those disease-linked clones were CD8+; they were also relatively rare in peripheral blood.

This TCR came from a male donor with ankylosing spondylitis or in good health (not recorded which). Sample: blood, either unsorted or a sorted T cell fraction (not recorded which). This sequence joins TRBV6-1 and TRBJ2-7, with 7 bases fitting TRBD2. CDR3 in amino acids: CASRLAKTYEQYF. The CDR3 region has the DNA TGTGCCAGCAGACTAGCGAAAACCTACGAGCAGTACTTC.